The next 18 T cell receptor beta chains were all read from a single sample in a study of cytomegalovirus exposure and HLA in healthy donors. PCR employed 60 Vbeta and 13 Jbeta primers. Sequenced by immunoSEQ multiplex PCR; TCRdb stores in-frame clones only, minus some. The table shows around 120,000 clones, with over 65% occurring only once. Sequenced input: PBMCs. These TCRs come from a woman aged 40-49 years in good health and CMV-seronegative.

The rearrangement links TRBV9 to TRBJ2-7; tentative D call: TRBD1 (5 bases). The CDR3 contains 14 residues. Germline V gives CDR1 SGDLS, CDR2 YYNGEE. V dropped 0 bases and J dropped 5 bases, with 12 bases sitting between them. In DNA, the CDR3 is TGTGCCAGCAGCGTAGATTTCCAGGGCGACGAGCAGTACTTC. Its translation is CASSVDFQGDEQYF.

Of note for this clone: The CDR3 does not end in the conserved phenylalanine or tryptophan, so this is likely a read error. The genes are TRBV25-1 and TRBJ2-7, with 10 positions matching TRBD2. The CDR3 has 18 residues. V trimming: 3 bases; J trimming: 3 bases; junction bases outside the gene matches: 14. Germline CDR1 MGHDK, CDR2 SYGVNS. This chain's CDR3 is CASSDSTLTLAGVYEQYC. CDR3 nucleotide sequence: TGTGCCAGCAGTGATTCTACCCTCACCCTAGCGGGGGTCTACGAGCAGTACTGC.

This chain links TRBV15 with TRBJ2-3; D is unresolved. Trimming removed 0 bases from V and 2 bases from J, with 12 bases in between. CDR1 LNHNV and CDR2 YYDKDF come from the germline V gene (reference sequence). The length of the CDR3 is 16 residues. CDR3 nucleotide sequence: TGTGCCACCAGCAGAGATCGGAGATTAACCACAGATACGCAGTATTTT. Translation: CATSRDRRLTTDTQYF. Based on the CDR3 plus reference TRBV15 and TRBJ2-3, the full variable domain is DAMVIQNPRYQVTQFGKPVTLSCSQTLNHNVMYWYQQKSSQAPKLLFHYYDKDFNNEADTPDNFQSRRPNTSFCFLDIRSPGLGDTAMYLCATSRDRRLTTDTQYFGPGTRLTVL.

The chain joins TRBV5-4 to TRBJ1-4; no clear D. Trimming took off 5 bases at V and 0 bases at J, with 5 bases between the two ends. There are 13 residues in the CDR3. Germline lookup yields CDR1 SGHNT and CDR2 YYREEE (reference sequence). The CDR3 bases are TGTGCCAGCAGGCCGGCAACTAATGAAAAACTGTTTTTT. Translation: CASRPATNEKLFF.

The chain links TRBV6-6 to TRBJ2-7; TRBD1 is a possible D gene (6 bases). The germline V gene has CDR1 MNHNY and CDR2 SVGAGI (reference sequence). Trimming cost V 5 bases and J 0 bases, with 14 bases left between them. This CDR3 spans 15 amino acids. The CDR3 DNA follows: TGTGCCAGCAGTGCGGACAGTGGGAGCTCCTACGAGCAGTACTTC. The encoded protein is CASSADSGSSYEQYF.

This clone was seen once. The genes are TRBV28 and TRBJ1-2, with D possibly TRBD1 on 5 matching bases. Trimming removed 6 bases from V and 6 bases from J, with 17 bases in between. This CDR3 spans 14 amino acids. CDR1 MDHEN and CDR2 SYDVKM come from the germline V gene. The CDR3 nucleotides are TGTGCCAGCAGGTCTCAGACAGCTACACATGGCTACACCTTC. It is translated as CASRSQTATHGYTF.

This rearrangement joins TRBV27 to TRBJ1-1, with D possibly being TRBD1 (6 bases). From germline, CDR1 is MNHEY and CDR2 SMNVEV (reference sequence). CDR3 length: 12 residues. V was cut by 10 bases and J by 4 bases, with 13 bases left in between. CDR3 in DNA: TGTGCCACTGGGAGGGGGGGCACTGAAGCTTTCTTT. This sequence encodes CATGRGGTEAFF.

The V call is TRBV5-6, the J call TRBJ2-1; D is perhaps TRBD1 (6 bases). Trimming removed 7 bases from V and 0 bases from J, with 14 bases in between. The CDR3 consists of 15 residues. Germline values: CDR1 SGHDT, CDR2 YYEEEE. The CDR3 coding sequence is TGTGCCAGCGGACGTGGACAGAGCTCCTACAATGAGCAGTTCTTC. Protein product: CASGRGQSSYNEQFF. Full variable domain (missing parts from reference TRBV5-6 and TRBJ2-1): DAGVTQSPTHLIKTRGQQVTLRCSPKSGHDTVSWYQQALGQGPQFIFQYYEEEERQRGNFPDRFSGHQFPNYSSELNVNALLLGDSALYLCASGRGQSSYNEQFFGPGTRLTVL.

Concerning this clone: The junction and the germline gene differ at one end; a read error may be behind it. V is TRBV7-9 and J is TRBJ1-1; TRBD1 matches at 7 bases. The germline V gene encodes CDR1 SEHNR and CDR2 FQNEAQ (reference sequence). The CDR3 extends over 17 amino acids. CDR3 nucleotides: TGTTCCAGCAGCTTAGCCGCTCCATTCCGGGACAGTCTCGGAGCTTTCTTT. This encodes CSSSLAAPFRDSLGAFF.

This chain links TRBV6-6 with TRBJ1-1; 9 nucleotides align to TRBD1. The CDR3 spans 16 residues. V was pared by 0 bases and J by 3 bases, with 5 bases of the junction left unmatched. Germline CDR1 MNHNY, CDR2 SVGAGI (reference sequence). For the CDR3, the DNA is TGTGCCAGCAGTTACTCGAGGGGACAGGGTCACACTGAAGCTTTCTTT. This codes for CASSYSRGQGHTEAFF.

The rearrangement joins TRBV6-5 to TRBJ1-2; D is perhaps TRBD1 (5 bases). Germline V gene lookup returns CDR1 MNHEY and CDR2 SVGAGI. V shed 0 bases and J shed 10 bases, with 21 bases lying between them. The CDR3 is made up of 16 amino acids. CDR3 sequence: CASSYSAGGASIDYTF. The CDR3, as DNA: TGTGCCAGCAGTTACTCGGCTGGTGGGGCGTCGATCGACTACACCTTC.

In this sample, this clone turned up a few times. The chain recombines TRBV2 with TRBJ2-2, with D possibly being TRBD1 (5 bases). CDR1 SNHLY and CDR2 FYNNEI come from the germline V gene. The germline V and J ends were trimmed by 2 bases and 0 bases, with 7 bases remaining between them. There are 15 residues in the CDR3. DNA for the CDR3: TGTGCCAGCAGTGAATGGGGCCCGAACACCGGGGAGCTGTTTTTT. Residues: CASSEWGPNTGELFF. Full variable domain (outside the CDR3, taken from reference TRBV2 and TRBJ2-2): EPEVTQTPSHQVTQMGQEVILRCVPISNHLYFYWYRQILGQKVEFLVSFYNNEISEKSEIFDDQFSVERPDGSNFTLKIRSTKLEDSAMYFCASSEWGPNTGELFFGEGSRLTVL.

V usage is TRBV28 and J usage is TRBJ1-5; 10 bases match TRBD1. Trimming cost V 1 base and J 6 bases; bases outside gene matches: 6. CDR3 length: 16 amino acids. The germline CDR1 and CDR2 sequences are MDHEN and SYDVKM. The CDR3 DNA reads as TGTGCCAGCAGTTTATTGACGACAGGGGGCGGTCAGCCCCAGCATTTT. This gives the protein CASSLLTTGGGQPQHF.

This clone occurred once. The rearrangement uses TRBV4-2 and TRBJ2-7; TRBD2 agrees at 7 bases. This CDR3 spans 15 amino acids. With V trimmed by 0 bases and J by 3 bases, 5 bases remained unmatched. Per the germline V gene, CDR1 is LGHNA and CDR2 is YNFKEQ. CDR3: CASSQEASGFYEQYF. In DNA, the CDR3 is TGTGCCAGCAGCCAAGAGGCTAGCGGATTCTACGAGCAGTACTTC.

The chain recombines TRBV19 with TRBJ2-2, with a possible D match to TRBD2 (5 bases). The CDR3 runs 13 residues. V lost 7 bases, J lost 4 bases, and 10 bases lay in between. Germline assignment: CDR1 LNHDA and CDR2 SQIVND (reference sequence). In DNA form, the CDR3 reads TGTGCCAGTAATCCGGGGAGCACCGGGGAGCTGTTTTTT. Protein: CASNPGSTGELFF.

This chain links TRBV5-1 with TRBJ1-2; D may be TRBD1 (6 bases). Trimming cost V 5 bases and J 2 bases, with 16 bases left between them. Germline CDR1 is SGHRS and CDR2 is YFSETQ. The CDR3 spans 15 residues. CDR3 in DNA: TGCGCCAGCAGAGTTGGTGCAGGGGAGAACTATGGCTACACCTTC. Encoded protein: CASRVGAGENYGYTF. The full variable domain, with the rest looked up from reference TRBV5-1 and TRBJ1-2, is KAGVTQTPRYLIKTRGQQVTLSCSPISGHRSVSWYQQTPGQGLQFLFEYFSETQRNKGNFPGRFSGRQFSNSRSEMNVSTLELGDSALYLCASRVGAGENYGYTFGSGTRLTVV.

The V and J genes are TRBV27 and TRBJ1-5, with 8 nucleotides matching TRBD1. Germline-derived CDR1 and CDR2 are MNHEY and SMNVEV (reference sequence). This CDR3 spans 20 amino acids. The J segment lost 1 base and the V segment lost 4 bases, leaving 18 bases of the junction unmatched. CDR3 protein: CASSSTPTTGVVVSNQPQHF. Written as DNA, the CDR3 is TGTGCCAGCAGTTCTACACCGACGACAGGGGTGGTTGTAAGCAATCAGCCCCAGCATTTT.

The rearrangement uses TRBV4-1 and TRBJ2-7; D is unclear. The germline V and J ends were trimmed by 3 bases and 6 bases, with 12 bases remaining between them. Germline CDR1 reads MGHRA; CDR2 reads YSYEKL. The CDR3 is 13 residues long. The CDR3 spells CASSHLTPGEQYF. The CDR3 DNA reads TGCGCCAGCAGCCACCTAACTCCGGGCGAGCAGTACTTC.